The 22 T cell receptor beta chains below were found in one sample sequenced in a study of cytotoxic CD8 clonotypes in ibrutinib-treated CLL. The method was immunoSEQ multiplex PCR; TCRdb's version includes in-frame clones alone and lacks a portion of them. In the table there are approximately 92,000 clones, over 60% of which are singletons. The sequences come from PBMCs, collected after 24 months of ibrutinib treatment. The receptors stem from a human donor with chronic lymphocytic leukemia.

CDR3 amino acids: CASSLRGGNGNEQFF. In DNA form, the CDR3 reads TGCGCCAGCAGCCTCCGAGGGGGCAATGGGAATGAGCAGTTCTTC. J is TRBJ2-1 and V is TRBV5-1; 7 nucleotides align to TRBD1. Trimming took 4 bases from V and 7 from J; bases not matched to a gene: 11. Germline loops: CDR1 SGHRS, CDR2 YFSETQ. The CDR3 consists of 15 residues.

This clone was found a few times. This chain links TRBV18 with TRBJ2-1, with D hard to call. Trimming removed 4 bases at V and 7 bases at J, with 14 bases between. The germline V gene encodes CDR1 KGHSH and CDR2 LQKENI. The CDR3 is made up of 14 amino acids. The CDR3 DNA reads TGTGCCAGCTCACTCAGGTACCTCTTGAATGAGCAGTTCTTC. This codes for CASSLRYLLNEQFF.

The chain couples TRBV4-1 to TRBJ1-2; D gene unclear. V was trimmed by 0 bases and J by 7 bases, leaving 12 bases between them. CDR3 length: 14 amino acids. CDR1 is MGHRA, CDR2 YSYEKL, per germline. CDR3 in amino acids: CASSQDFFSGGYTF. The CDR3 bases are TGCGCCAGCAGCCAAGATTTTTTCAGCGGTGGCTACACCTTC.

This clone showed up just once. The rearrangement joins TRBV5-4 to TRBJ1-2, with D perhaps TRBD1 (5 bases). V was shortened by 0 bases and J by 4 bases, with 13 bases between the two germline ends. Per germline, CDR1 SGHNT and CDR2 YYREEE (reference sequence). The CDR3 totals 15 residues. The CDR3 is CASSLGDGLRYGYTF. CDR3 sequence (DNA): TGTGCCAGCAGCTTGGGGGACGGCCTTCGCTATGGCTACACCTTC.

This clone was seen a handful of times. This CDR3 reads CASSLQGANRLFF. CDR3 DNA: TGTGCCAGCAGTTTACAGGGGGCGAACAGGCTGTTTTTT. This sequence joins TRBV27 and TRBJ1-4; 8 bases agree with TRBD1. Losses at the gene ends were 2 bases for V and 14 bases for J; bases not matched to a gene: 7. The germline CDR1 and CDR2 sequences are MNHEY and SMNVEV (reference sequence). The CDR3 covers 13 residues.

This clone was seen only a few times. V usage is TRBV6-1 and J usage is TRBJ1-5, with 7 bases matching TRBD1. Per the germline V gene, CDR1 is MNHNS and CDR2 is SASEGT. Trimming cost V 9 bases and J 5 bases; bases outside gene matches: 10. CDR3 length: 14 amino acids. Written as DNA, the CDR3 is TGTGCCAGTCTCCGGGACAGATGGGATCAGCCCCAGCATTTT. This gives the protein CASLRDRWDQPQHF.

The rearrangement links TRBV11-2 to TRBJ2-3; TRBD1 or TRBD2 may be the D gene (5 bases each). Trimming removed 5 bases from V and 4 bases from J, with 16 bases in between. The germline V gene has CDR1 SGHAT and CDR2 FQNNGV. The CDR3 runs 15 residues. CDR3 in amino acids: CASSPQGTGPDTQYF. The CDR3 DNA is TGTGCCAGCAGCCCCCAGGGAACGGGGCCAGATACGCAGTATTTT.

The rearrangement uses TRBV13 and TRBJ2-5; D is perhaps TRBD2 (6 bases). Trimming left V 2 bases short and J 8 bases short, with 15 bases between. Per germline, CDR1 PRHDT and CDR2 FYEKMQ (reference sequence). The length of the CDR3 is 14 residues. CDR3 DNA sequence: TGTGCCAGCAGCTTAAAGGGACTTACCTTCACCCAGTACTTC. Amino acids: CASSLKGLTFTQYF.

The V gene is TRBV27, the J gene TRBJ2-3, with 10 bases fitting TRBD1. V trimming: 3 bases; J trimming: 6 bases; junction bases outside the gene matches: 3. The CDR3 has 14 amino acids. Germline lookup yields CDR1 MNHEY and CDR2 SMNVEV (reference sequence). The CDR3 region has the DNA TGTGCCAGCAGTTTCAGACAGGGGGCGGATACGCAGTATTTT. Translating gives CASSFRQGADTQYF.

This clone was observed once. The V and J genes are TRBV19 and TRBJ2-5; no firm D call. This CDR3 region has 15 residues. The V end lost 0 bases, the J end lost 5 bases, and 13 bases lay between the germline ends. CDR1 is LNHDA, CDR2 SQIVND, per germline (reference sequence). The CDR3 sequence is CASSIDYPPAETQYF. CDR3 nucleotide sequence: TGTGCCAGTAGTATAGATTATCCCCCGGCGGAGACCCAGTACTTC.

The rearrangement uses TRBV6-1 and TRBJ1-2; D is ambiguous. The germline V gene encodes CDR1 MNHNS and CDR2 SASEGT. Deletions cut 7 bases from V and 8 bases from J, with 17 bases between. The CDR3 spans 13 residues. The CDR3 DNA follows: TGTGCCAGCACAGAGAACCTCCGCTGGGGCTACACCTTC. It codes for CASTENLRWGYTF.

V and J are TRBV2 and TRBJ1-5, with 7 positions matching TRBD1. CDR3 length equals 14 residues. Germline V gene sequence: CDR1 SNHLY, CDR2 FYNNEI. Trimming removed 4 bases from V and 4 bases from J; junction bases left unmatched: 4. The CDR3 here is CASSGQGGNQPQHF. As DNA, the CDR3 is TGTGCCAGCAGTGGACAGGGCGGGAATCAGCCCCAGCATTTT.

The chain uses TRBV2 and TRBJ2-1, with 9 bases fitting TRBD2. The junction had 8 bases not matched to a gene; V was cut back by 4 bases and J by 7 bases. The CDR3 has 15 amino acids. Germline CDR1 is SNHLY and CDR2 is FYNNEI. The CDR3 coding sequence is TGTGCCAGCAGTGCTACTAGCGCGGGGGGGAATGAGCAGTTCTTC. As protein: CASSATSAGGNEQFF.

The chain has TRBV6-1 and TRBJ1-6; D remains unclear. The V and J ends lost 2 bases and 0 bases respectively, with 11 bases between them. CDR3 length: 17 amino acids. Germline V gives CDR1 MNHNS, CDR2 SASEGT. The CDR3 loop reads CASSESVLSSYNSPLHF. CDR3 bases: TGTGCCAGCAGTGAATCGGTCCTGAGCTCCTATAATTCACCCCTCCACTTT.

This clone was counted between two and nine times. The rearrangement links TRBV5-1 to TRBJ1-2, with 9 nucleotides matching TRBD1. The CDR3 is 13 residues long. The ends lost 2 bases at V and 8 bases at J; junction bases unmatched: 4. Germline V gene lookup returns CDR1 SGHRS and CDR2 YFSETQ. CDR3 protein: CASSFNTGGGYTF. The CDR3, as DNA: TGCGCCAGCAGCTTTAATACAGGGGGCGGCTACACCTTC.

The chain joins TRBV21-1 to TRBJ1-5; no check of the table's D call, TRBD1, against the DNA was made. TRBV21-1 is labeled a pseudogene. The CDR3 loop spans 18 amino acids. CDR3 nucleotides: TGTGCCAGCACCCGTTTATGTCACAGATCCTATAGCAATCAGCCCCAGCATTTT. It translates to CASTRLCHRSYSNQPQHF.

This sequence joins TRBV7-6 and TRBJ2-3; 13 nucleotides line up with TRBD2. V lost 2 bases and J lost 6; bases outside the gene matches: 5. The germline V gene encodes CDR1 SGHVS and CDR2 FNYEAQ. The CDR3 loop spans 16 amino acids. CDR3 protein: CASSLRLAGGGDTQYF. CDR3 sequence (DNA): TGTGCCAGCAGCTTAAGACTAGCGGGGGGAGGTGATACGCAGTATTTT.

This chain joins TRBV6-5 and TRBJ2-1; D ambiguous. This CDR3 comprises 15 residues. V lost 5 bases to trimming and J lost 2 bases, with 13 bases between them. Germline V gives CDR1 MNHEY, CDR2 SVGAGI. This CDR3 reads CASSPGPNAYNEQFF. The CDR3 DNA sequence: TGTGCCAGCAGTCCTGGGCCAAACGCCTACAATGAGCAGTTCTTC.

The V call is TRBV18, the J call TRBJ1-2, with D perhaps matching TRBD1 (6 bases). Trimming removed 2 bases from V and 1 base from J, with 11 bases in between. This CDR3 region has 15 residues. From germline, CDR1 is KGHSH and CDR2 LQKENI. For the CDR3, the DNA is TGTGCCAGCTCACCATACAGGGCCAATAACTATGGCTACACCTTC. Translating it yields CASSPYRANNYGYTF.

This clone appeared a few times. CDR3 loop: CASSPPRGGYTF. CDR3 sequence (DNA): TGTGCCAGCTCACCACCAAGGGGGGGCTACACCTTC. The chain joins TRBV18 to TRBJ1-2; D might be TRBD1 (6 bases). Per germline, CDR1 KGHSH and CDR2 LQKENI. Trimming left V 0 bases short and J 8 bases short, with 7 bases between. This CDR3 has 12 amino acids. The whole variable domain, filled in from reference TRBV18 and TRBJ1-2, reads NAGVMQNPRHLVRRRGQEARLRCSPMKGHSHVYWYRQLPEEGLKFMVYLQKENIIDESGMPKERFSAEFPKEGPSILRIQQVVRGDSAAYFCASSPPRGGYTFGSGTRLTVV.

The V gene is TRBV28, the J gene TRBJ1-2; TRBD1 agrees at 7 bases. This CDR3 is built from 15 residues. Losses at the gene ends were 5 bases for V and 4 bases for J; bases not matched to a gene: 10. The V gene's germline CDR1 is MDHEN and CDR2 SYDVKM. CDR3 coding DNA: TGTGCCAGCAGTCCCCCAGACAGGGCGGGCTATGGCTACACCTTC. It specifies CASSPPDRAGYGYTF.

This chain uses TRBV5-6 with TRBJ1-2; 7 nucleotides line up with TRBD1. The CDR3 sequence is 17 residues long. Trimming took 4 bases from V and 4 from J; bases not matched to a gene: 16. Per the germline V gene, CDR1 is SGHDT and CDR2 is YYEEEE. The chain's CDR3 is CASSPSKRHRGVYGYTF. DNA of the CDR3: TGTGCCAGCAGCCCATCCAAGAGGCACAGGGGCGTCTATGGCTACACCTTC.